This is a list of T cell receptor beta chains from one sample in a study of blood T cell repertoires in COVID-19. Sequencing was performed with immunoSEQ multiplex PCR; in TCRdb, only in-frame clones are kept and a portion is missing. The sample has about 200,000 clones, 80% seen once. Sequenced sample: peripheral blood. All receptors come from a man in his 60s with acute or convalescent COVID-19. Each CDR3 is given with its conserved first and last residue. Each record gives: clone size, V gene, J gene, D gene, CDR3 protein, CDR3 DNA. The D gene is left open where the match is weak. Clone size, where shown, is once, few, many, or a class for clones that have expanded.

clone_size: .; v_call: TRBV7-2; j_call: TRBJ2-7; d_call: TRBD2; cdr3_aa: CASSRVLAGAYEQYF; cdr3_nt: TGTGCCAGCAGCAGAGTACTAGCGGGGGCCTACGAGCAGTACTTC
clone_size: .; v_call: TRBV4-1; j_call: TRBJ1-6; d_call: .; cdr3_aa: CASSQEDARSGDSPLHF; cdr3_nt: TGCGCCAGCAGCCAAGAGGACGCCAGGTCCGGGGATTCACCCCTCCACTTT
clone_size: .; v_call: TRBV2; j_call: TRBJ2-1; d_call: .; cdr3_aa: CASSGPAGGSYNEQFF; cdr3_nt: TGTGCCAGCAGTGGCCCTGCGGGCGGCTCCTACAATGAGCAGTTCTTC
clone_size: .; v_call: TRBV7-9; j_call: TRBJ1-1; d_call: .; cdr3_aa: CASSLARGGGTEAFF; cdr3_nt: TGTGCCAGCAGCTTAGCGCGGGGGGGCGGCACTGAAGCTTTCTTT
clone_size: .; v_call: TRBV5-1; j_call: TRBJ2-7; d_call: .; cdr3_aa: CASSLAVGASSYEQYF; cdr3_nt: TGCGCCAGCAGCTTGGCCGTGGGCGCGAGCTCCTACGAGCAGTACTTC
clone_size: .; v_call: TRBV7-9; j_call: TRBJ1-1; d_call: TRBD1; cdr3_aa: CASSLDRVRHTEAFF; cdr3_nt: TGTGCCAGCAGCCTTGACAGGGTAAGGCACACTGAAGCTTTCTTT
clone_size: .; v_call: TRBV7-9; j_call: TRBJ1-1; d_call: TRBD1; cdr3_aa: CASSLGGVEAFF; cdr3_nt: TGTGCCAGCAGCCTAGGGGGCGTTGAAGCTTTCTTT
clone_size: .; v_call: TRBV5-1; j_call: TRBJ2-1; d_call: TRBD1; cdr3_aa: CASSLAGGADNEQFF; cdr3_nt: TGCGCCAGCAGCTTAGCAGGGGGCGCCGACAATGAGCAGTTCTTC
clone_size: .; v_call: TRBV6-5; j_call: TRBJ1-5; d_call: .; cdr3_aa: CASSYGAGKPQHF; cdr3_nt: TGTGCCAGCAGTTACGGAGCAGGGAAGCCCCAGCATTTT
clone_size: .; v_call: TRBV11-1; j_call: TRBJ1-6; d_call: TRBD1; cdr3_aa: CASSGTVRNSPLHF; cdr3_nt: TGTGCCAGCAGCGGGACAGTTCGTAATTCACCCCTCCACTTT
clone_size: once; v_call: TRBV5-1; j_call: TRBJ2-2; d_call: TRBD2; cdr3_aa: CASSLERRELYRELFF; cdr3_nt: TGCGCCAGCAGCTTGGAGCGGCGGGAGTTGTACAGGGAGCTGTTTTTT
clone_size: once; v_call: TRBV4-1; j_call: TRBJ1-1; d_call: .; cdr3_aa: CASSPSGGRSLNTEAFF; cdr3_nt: TGCGCCAGCAGCCCCTCCGGAGGCAGGTCGCTGAACACTGAAGCTTTCTTT
clone_size: once; v_call: TRBV19; j_call: TRBJ1-3; d_call: .; cdr3_aa: CASSSPGDYSGNTIYF; cdr3_nt: TGTGCCAGTAGTAGCCCCGGTGACTACTCTGGAAACACCATATATTTT
clone_size: .; v_call: TRBV9; j_call: TRBJ1-6; d_call: .; cdr3_aa: CASSPGEGLRSPLHF; cdr3_nt: TGTGCCAGCAGCCCCGGGGAGGGTTTACGGTCACCCCTCCACTTT
clone_size: .; v_call: TRBV6-2/TRBV6-3; j_call: TRBJ1-2; d_call: .; cdr3_aa: CASSYSFRIRRAFDPGYTF; cdr3_nt: TGTGCCAGCAGTTACTCTTTCCGCATCCGGAGGGCTTTTGATCCGGGCTACACCTTC
clone_size: .; v_call: TRBV6-1; j_call: TRBJ1-2; d_call: .; cdr3_aa: CASSEGLAPNYGYTF; cdr3_nt: TGTGCCAGCAGTGAAGGGTTGGCCCCTAACTATGGCTACACCTTC
clone_size: many; v_call: TRBV28; j_call: TRBJ2-1; d_call: TRBD2; cdr3_aa: CASSLLSSGRGNEQFF; cdr3_nt: TGTGCCAGCAGCCTCCTGAGTAGCGGGAGGGGTAATGAGCAGTTCTTC
clone_size: .; v_call: TRBV24-1; j_call: TRBJ1-1; d_call: TRBD1; cdr3_aa: CATSDFGPDDRGNTEAFF; cdr3_nt: TGTGCCACCAGTGATTTTGGTCCGGACGACAGGGGGAACACTGAAGCTTTCTTT
clone_size: .; v_call: TRBV5-6; j_call: TRBJ1-2; d_call: .; cdr3_aa: CASSLTGGIYGYTF; cdr3_nt: TGTGCCAGCAGCTTAACAGGAGGGATCTATGGCTACACCTTC
clone_size: .; v_call: TRBV7-3; j_call: TRBJ2-1; d_call: TRBD2; cdr3_aa: CASSSIPGTSGSRNEQFF; cdr3_nt: TGTGCCAGCAGCTCCATCCCCGGGACTAGCGGGAGCCGAAATGAGCAGTTCTTC
clone_size: .; v_call: TRBV6-6; j_call: TRBJ2-5; d_call: TRBD2; cdr3_aa: CASSNGREETQYF; cdr3_nt: TGTGCCAGCAGTAACGGGAGGGAAGAGACCCAGTACTTC
clone_size: .; v_call: TRBV6-5; j_call: TRBJ2-1; d_call: .; cdr3_aa: CASFAPRSAYNEQFF; cdr3_nt: TGTGCCAGCTTCGCCCCCCGGAGCGCCTACAATGAGCAGTTCTTC
clone_size: .; v_call: TRBV9; j_call: TRBJ1-1; d_call: TRBD1; cdr3_aa: CASTGQASNTEAFF; cdr3_nt: TGTGCCAGCACCGGACAGGCCTCGAACACTGAAGCTTTCTTT
clone_size: .; v_call: TRBV19; j_call: TRBJ1-2; d_call: TRBD1; cdr3_aa: CASSIRTGTTRANYGYTF; cdr3_nt: TGTGCCAGTAGTATCCGGACAGGGACGACCCGAGCTAACTATGGCTACACCTTC
clone_size: .; v_call: TRBV20-1; j_call: TRBJ2-7; d_call: .; cdr3_aa: CSASGGGATYEQYF; cdr3_nt: TGCAGTGCTAGTGGTGGAGGGGCAACCTACGAGCAGTACTTC
clone_size: .; v_call: TRBV19; j_call: TRBJ1-1; d_call: TRBD1; cdr3_aa: CASSRQGGNTEAFF; cdr3_nt: TGTGCCAGTAGTAGACAGGGTGGGAACACTGAAGCTTTCTTT
clone_size: .; v_call: TRBV6-8; j_call: TRBJ2-3; d_call: .; cdr3_aa: CASSWCGGTDTQYF; cdr3_nt: TGTGCCAGCAGTTGGTGCGGGGGCACAGATACGCAGTATTTT
clone_size: .; v_call: TRBV9; j_call: TRBJ2-5; d_call: .; cdr3_aa: CASSVGTVKETQYF; cdr3_nt: TGTGCCAGCAGCGTAGGTACAGTCAAAGAGACCCAGTACTTC
clone_size: .; v_call: TRBV30; j_call: TRBJ1-6; d_call: .; cdr3_aa: CAWSAVRIDNSPLHF; cdr3_nt: TGTGCCTGGAGTGCAGTACGAATCGATAATTCACCCCTCCACTTT
clone_size: .; v_call: TRBV9; j_call: TRBJ1-1; d_call: .; cdr3_aa: CASSSGGAEAFF; cdr3_nt: TGTGCCAGCAGCTCCGGGGGGGCGGAAGCTTTCTTT
clone_size: .; v_call: TRBV6-6; j_call: TRBJ1-1; d_call: .; cdr3_aa: CASSMGQNTEAFF; cdr3_nt: TGTGCCAGCAGCATGGGACAGAACACTGAAGCTTTCTTT
clone_size: once; v_call: TRBV21-1; j_call: TRBJ2-2; d_call: .; cdr3_aa: CASSKEQGNTGELFF; cdr3_nt: TGTGCCAGCAGCAAAGAGCAGGGGAACACCGGGGAGCTGTTTTTT
clone_size: once; v_call: TRBV5-6; j_call: TRBJ1-1; d_call: .; cdr3_aa: CASSYDRNTEAFF; cdr3_nt: TGTGCCAGCAGTTATGACAGGAACACTGAAGCTTTCTTT
clone_size: .; v_call: TRBV4-2; j_call: TRBJ1-5; d_call: TRBD1; cdr3_aa: CASSQAEVTGPGQPQHF; cdr3_nt: TGTGCCAGCAGCCAAGCTGAGGTGACAGGGCCGGGGCAGCCCCAGCATTTT
clone_size: .; v_call: TRBV24-1; j_call: TRBJ1-2; d_call: TRBD1; cdr3_aa: CATSDPGQGPPYGYTF; cdr3_nt: TGTGCCACCAGTGACCCCGGACAGGGCCCCCCCTATGGCTACACCTTC
clone_size: .; v_call: TRBV4-1; j_call: TRBJ2-1; d_call: TRBD2; cdr3_aa: CASSHPSGYNEQFF; cdr3_nt: TGCGCCAGCAGCCACCCTAGCGGCTACAATGAGCAGTTCTTC
clone_size: .; v_call: TRBV7-3; j_call: TRBJ2-1; d_call: .; cdr3_aa: CASSLGRGGPANEQFF; cdr3_nt: TGTGCCAGCAGCTTAGGGAGAGGTGGGCCAGCAAATGAGCAGTTCTTC
clone_size: .; v_call: TRBV4-1; j_call: TRBJ2-4; d_call: TRBD2; cdr3_aa: CASSQVDRGLAGGFYIQYF; cdr3_nt: TGCGCCAGCAGCCAAGTCGACCGGGGACTAGCGGGAGGTTTTTACATTCAGTACTTC
clone_size: .; v_call: TRBV11-2; j_call: TRBJ1-2; d_call: TRBD1; cdr3_aa: CASSLVRGPYGYTF; cdr3_nt: TGTGCCAGCAGCTTAGTGAGGGGGCCCTATGGCTACACCTTC
clone_size: .; v_call: TRBV4-2; j_call: TRBJ1-5; d_call: TRBD1; cdr3_aa: CASSQDWGQNQPQHF; cdr3_nt: TGTGCCAGCAGCCAAGATTGGGGACAGAATCAGCCCCAGCATTTT
clone_size: .; v_call: TRBV29-1; j_call: TRBJ1-1; d_call: .; cdr3_aa: CSVEPVPPLPTEAFF; cdr3_nt: TGCAGCGTTGAGCCTGTTCCGCCACTACCCACTGAAGCTTTCTTT
clone_size: .; v_call: TRBV19; j_call: TRBJ1-1; d_call: TRBD1; cdr3_aa: CASSVHRDRRNTEAFF; cdr3_nt: TGTGCCAGTAGTGTCCACCGGGACAGGCGGAACACTGAAGCTTTCTTT
clone_size: .; v_call: TRBV16; j_call: TRBJ2-1; d_call: .; cdr3_aa: CASSQLGGLKFF; cdr3_nt: TGTGCCAGCAGCCAATTAGGAGGGCTGAAGTTCTTC
clone_size: .; v_call: TRBV6-5; j_call: TRBJ1-1; d_call: TRBD1; cdr3_aa: CASSYPGTGAFF; cdr3_nt: TGTGCCAGCAGTTATCCAGGGACAGGCGCTTTCTTT